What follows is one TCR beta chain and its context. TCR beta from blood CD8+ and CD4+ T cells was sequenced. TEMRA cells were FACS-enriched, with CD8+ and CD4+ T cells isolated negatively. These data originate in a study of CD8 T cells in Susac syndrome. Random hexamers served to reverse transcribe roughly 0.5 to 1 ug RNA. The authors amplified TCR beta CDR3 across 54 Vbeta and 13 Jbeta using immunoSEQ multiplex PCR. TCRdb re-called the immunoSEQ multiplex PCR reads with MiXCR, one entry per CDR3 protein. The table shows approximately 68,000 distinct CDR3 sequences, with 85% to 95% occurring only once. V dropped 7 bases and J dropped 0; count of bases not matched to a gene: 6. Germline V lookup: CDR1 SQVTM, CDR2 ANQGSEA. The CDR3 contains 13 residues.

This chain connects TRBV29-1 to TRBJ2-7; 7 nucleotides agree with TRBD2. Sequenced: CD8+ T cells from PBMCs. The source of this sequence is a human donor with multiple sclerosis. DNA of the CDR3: TGCAGCGCCGGAGCGGGAAGCTCCTACGAGCAGTACTTC. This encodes CSAGAGSSYEQYF.